This entry features one T cell receptor beta chain sequence. These data come from a study of T cell responses to AZD1222 COVID-19 vaccine. In germline, CDR1 is LNHNV, CDR2 YYDKDF (reference sequence). V lost 8 bases, J lost 7 bases, and 10 bases stayed unmatched. The CDR3 is 14 amino acids. The data were produced by immunoSEQ multiplex PCR, yet TCRdb's version contains in-frame clones alone and is incomplete. The data show about 170,000 clones, roughly 90% seen once. This chain joins TRBV15 and TRBJ2-3; 9 nucleotides align to TRBD2. This sequence originates from an adult in good health. The sample consisted of peripheral blood, taken on day 0 of AZD1222 vaccination. The CDR3 sequence: CATGPRGGGYTQYF. DNA of the CDR3: TGTGCCACCGGGCCGCGGGGGGGCGGGTATACGCAGTATTTT.